The rows below give T cell receptor beta chains drawn from one sample of a study of response to subunit inactivated influenza vaccine. One entry per CDR3 protein, called by TCRdb with MiXCR from the RT-PCR reads. The sample holds about 500,000 distinct CDR3 sequences, roughly 13% seen once. The specimen comprised PBMCs from blood, sampled 35 to 45 days after vaccination. The receptors come from a man in his fifties who received an inactivated influenza vaccine. Both conserved end residues are part of each CDR3. The D gene is left open where the match is weak. Only some rows state a clone size, as once, few, many or a class for expanded clones.

J gene	clone size	V gene	D gene	CDR3 DNA	CDR3 protein
TRBJ2-1	many	TRBV7-9	.	TGTGCCAGCAGCATCTCAGCAAGCTCCTACAATGAGCAGTTCTTC	CASSISASSYNEQFF
TRBJ2-3	few	TRBV12-3/TRBV12-4	TRBD2	TGTGCCAGCAGTCCCGGCCTAGCGGGGTATACAGATACGCAGTATTTT	CASSPGLAGYTDTQYF
TRBJ2-7	few	TRBV6-1	TRBD1	TGTGCCAGCAGCTCGGGGCCGGGACAGGGGTGGGAGCAGTACTTC	CASSSGPGQGWEQYF
TRBJ2-7	.	TRBV10-1	TRBD1	TGCGCCAGCAGTAGAGGGACAGCCGACTACGAGCAGTACTTC	CASSRGTADYEQYF
TRBJ2-7	.	TRBV5-1	.	TGCGCCAGCAGAGAACTAGGACAGTCCTACGAGCAGTACTTC	CASRELGQSYEQYF
TRBJ2-4	.	TRBV10-3	TRBD2	TGTGTGGGACTAGCGGGAGTCAAAAACATTCAGTACTTC	CVGLAGVKNIQYF
TRBJ1-1	few	TRBV20-1	.	TGCAGTGCTAGAGAGCCCACAGGGTCCACTGAAGCTTTCTTT	CSAREPTGSTEAFF
TRBJ1-5	few	TRBV29-1	TRBD1	TGCAGCGTGGCTCCCGGGACAGGGGGCGAGGGGCCCCAGCATTTT	CSVAPGTGGEGPQHF
TRBJ2-2	.	TRBV7-9	.	TGTGCCAGCAGCTTAATAGCCCGCGCGAACACCGGGGAGCTGTTTTTT	CASSLIARANTGELFF
TRBJ2-1	few	TRBV20-1	.	TGCAGTGCGATGGGAGAGAATGAGCAGTTCTTC	CSAMGENEQFF
TRBJ2-3	many	TRBV5-1	.	TGTGCCAGCAGCTTATCCACAGATACGCAGTATTTT	CASSLSTDTQYF
TRBJ2-5	few	TRBV28	.	TGTGCCAGCACTACCCGCTGGGGGGCCGACGGGTTTAGTCACTTC	CASTTRWGADGFSHF
TRBJ2-1	.	TRBV20-1	.	TGCAGTGCTAGAGATCCCAGGGGTCGAGGGGATGAGCAGTTCTTC	CSARDPRGRGDEQFF
TRBJ2-1	.	TRBV6-1	TRBD2	TGTGCCAGCAGTCCGGGACTAGAGAACAATGAGCAGTTCTTC	CASSPGLENNEQFF
TRBJ1-2	.	TRBV5-1	TRBD1	TGCGCCAGCAGCCGAGGGACAGGGGTGGATGGCTACACCTTC	CASSRGTGVDGYTF
TRBJ2-1	many	TRBV18	TRBD2	TGTGCCAGCTCACCGACTAGCGGGGTCAACAATGAGCAGTTCTTC	CASSPTSGVNNEQFF
TRBJ1-1	.	TRBV5-1	TRBD1	TGCGCCAGCAGACAGGGGTTTCTGGGGAACACTGAAGCTTTCTTT	CASRQGFLGNTEAFF
TRBJ2-1	many	TRBV5-6	TRBD2	TGTGCCAGCAGCGGTAGTCTCGGACTAGCGGGAACTGAGCAGTTCTTC	CASSGSLGLAGTEQFF
TRBJ1-1	many	TRBV10-3	.	TGTGCCATCAGTGAGTCGGACAGCCCTGGGAACACTGAAGCTTTCTTT	CAISESDSPGNTEAFF
TRBJ2-5	few	TRBV7-2	TRBD1	TGTGCCAGCAGCTCCTTACAGGGGAGCTGGGAGACCCAGTACTTC	CASSSLQGSWETQYF
TRBJ2-3	.	TRBV5-1	TRBD2	TGCGCCACCCCCCACCGGGGGGGTCCTAGCACAGATACGCAGTATTTT	CATPHRGGPSTDTQYF
TRBJ2-5	few	TRBV4-2	.	TGTGCCAGCAGCCAAGTACAGGTAGCCGGGGAAGGGTACCAAGAGACCCAGTACTTC	CASSQVQVAGEGYQETQYF